The T cell receptor (beta chain) described here comes from a study of T cell responses to AZD1222 COVID-19 vaccine. The data were produced by immunoSEQ multiplex PCR, yet TCRdb's version contains in-frame clones alone and is incomplete. The sample has nearly 110,000 clones; about 92% are singletons. Study-level points and caveats: Most donors were white British and more were female, and clonal diversity was possibly underestimated. Among AZD1222 vaccinees, only six were seropositive at baseline.

Points on this clone: The antigen remains unidentified.

The source material was peripheral blood, sampled 28 days after the second AZD1222 dose. The clonotype originates from an adult who received the AZD1222 COVID-19 vaccine.

The CDR3 here is CASTRGRVVDTQYF. The CDR3 coding sequence is TGTGCCAGCACTCGCGGGAGGGTTGTAGATACGCAGTATTTT. The chain couples TRBV27 to TRBJ2-3; 9 nucleotides align to TRBD2. The V gene end was trimmed by 7 bases and the J gene end by 5 bases; junction bases not matched to a gene: 7. Looked up from germline, CDR1 is MNHEY and CDR2 is SMNVEV (reference sequence). CDR3 length: 14 residues.